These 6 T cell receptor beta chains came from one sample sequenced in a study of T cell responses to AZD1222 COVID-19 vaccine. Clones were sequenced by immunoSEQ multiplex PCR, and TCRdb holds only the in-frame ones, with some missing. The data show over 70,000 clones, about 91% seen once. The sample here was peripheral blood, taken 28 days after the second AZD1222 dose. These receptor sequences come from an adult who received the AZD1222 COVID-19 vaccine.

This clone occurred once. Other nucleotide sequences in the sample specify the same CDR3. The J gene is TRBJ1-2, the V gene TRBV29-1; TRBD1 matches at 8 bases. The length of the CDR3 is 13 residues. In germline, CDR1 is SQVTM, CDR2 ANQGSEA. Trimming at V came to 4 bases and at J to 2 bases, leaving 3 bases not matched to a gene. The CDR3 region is CSVVDRGNYGYTF. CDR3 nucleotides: TGCAGCGTTGTAGACAGGGGAAACTATGGCTACACCTTC. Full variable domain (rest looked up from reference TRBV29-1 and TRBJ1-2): SAVISQKPSRDICQRGTSLTIQCQVDSQVTMMFWYRQQPGQSLTLIATANQGSEATYESGFVIDKFPISRPNLTFSTLTVSNMSPEDSSIYLCSVVDRGNYGYTFGSGTRLTVV.

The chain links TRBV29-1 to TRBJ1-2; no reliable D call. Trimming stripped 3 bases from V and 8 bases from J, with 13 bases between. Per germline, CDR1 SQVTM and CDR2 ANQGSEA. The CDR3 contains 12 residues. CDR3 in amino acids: CSVDLGRGGYTF. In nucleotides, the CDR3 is TGCAGCGTTGACCTTGGGCGAGGGGGCTACACCTTC. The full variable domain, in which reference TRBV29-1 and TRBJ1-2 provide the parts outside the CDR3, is SAVISQKPSRDICQRGTSLTIQCQVDSQVTMMFWYRQQPGQSLTLIATANQGSEATYESGFVIDKFPISRPNLTFSTLTVSNMSPEDSSIYLCSVDLGRGGYTFGSGTRLTVV.

The CDR3 DNA is TGTGCCTGGAGGATCAGGGGGCGGTCTTTCACCGGGGAGCTGTTTTTT. Its translation is CAWRIRGRSFTGELFF. This chain joins TRBV30 and TRBJ2-2; 8 bases map to TRBD1. The CDR3 is made up of 16 amino acids. The V gene end was trimmed by 3 bases and the J gene end by 4 bases; junction bases not matched to a gene: 10. Germline V lookup: CDR1 GTSNPN, CDR2 SVGIG (reference sequence).

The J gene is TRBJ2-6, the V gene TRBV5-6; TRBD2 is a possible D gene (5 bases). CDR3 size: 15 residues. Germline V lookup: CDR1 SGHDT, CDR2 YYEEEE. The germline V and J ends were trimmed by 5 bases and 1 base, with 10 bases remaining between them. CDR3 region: CASRGGPSGANVLTF. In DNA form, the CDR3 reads TGTGCCAGCAGAGGAGGCCCATCTGGGGCCAACGTCCTGACTTTC.

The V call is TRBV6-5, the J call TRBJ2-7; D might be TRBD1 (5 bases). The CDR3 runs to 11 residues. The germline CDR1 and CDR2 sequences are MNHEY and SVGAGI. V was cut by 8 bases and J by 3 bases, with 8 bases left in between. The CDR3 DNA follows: TGTGCCAGCGGGGCTAACTACGAGCAGTACTTC. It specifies CASGANYEQYF.

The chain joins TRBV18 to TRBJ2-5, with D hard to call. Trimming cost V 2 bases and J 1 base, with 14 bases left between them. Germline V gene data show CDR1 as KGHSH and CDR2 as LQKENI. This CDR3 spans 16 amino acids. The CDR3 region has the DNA TGTGCCAGCTCACCAATGCCCCTCCCCACCCAAGAGACCCAGTACTTC. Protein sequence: CASSPMPLPTQETQYF.